These T cell receptor beta chains were read from a single sample in a study of CD8 T cells in Susac syndrome. Via MiXCR, TCRdb re-called the immunoSEQ multiplex PCR reads, giving one row per CDR3 protein. The table includes tens of thousands of distinct CDR3 sequences, approximately 96% detected once. Sequences were obtained from CD8+ T cells from PBMCs. Every receptor here comes from a human donor with Susac syndrome. Each CDR3 is given with its conserved first and last residue. A D gene is named only where the DNA matches it firmly. Clone size appears in some rows only: once, few, many, or a class for an expanded clone.

D gene: .
J gene: TRBJ2-5
V gene: TRBV5-1
clone size: .
CDR3 DNA: TGCGCCAGCAGTACCATGCCCGGGGACCAAGAGACCCAGTACTTC
CDR3 protein: CASSTMPGDQETQYF

D gene: TRBD1
J gene: TRBJ2-3
V gene: TRBV4-3
clone size: .
CDR3 DNA: TGCGCCAGCAGCCAAGATCTTTGGGGACAGGTAGTTCCAGATACGCAGTATTTT
CDR3 protein: CASSQDLWGQVVPDTQYF

D gene: .
J gene: TRBJ2-5
V gene: TRBV7-7
clone size: .
CDR3 DNA: TGTGCTAGCAGCTTGCTGCGGGACATAGGAGAGACCCAGTACTTC
CDR3 protein: CASSLLRDIGETQYF

D gene: TRBD1
J gene: TRBJ1-2
V gene: TRBV29-1
clone size: .
CDR3 DNA: TGCAGCGTAAACCGGGACAGGGGAGGCTATGGCTACACCTTC
CDR3 protein: CSVNRDRGGYGYTF

D gene: TRBD1
J gene: TRBJ1-2
V gene: TRBV5-4
clone size: .
CDR3 DNA: TGTGCCAGCAGCTTGATTACAGGGGGGGACTATGGCTACACCTTC
CDR3 protein: CASSLITGGDYGYTF

D gene: .
J gene: TRBJ2-6
V gene: TRBV7-8
clone size: .
CDR3 DNA: TGTGCCAGCAGCTCATCACGGGAGTCTGGGGCCAACGTCCTGACTTTC
CDR3 protein: CASSSSRESGANVLTF

D gene: TRBD1
J gene: TRBJ1-5
V gene: TRBV20-1
clone size: .
CDR3 DNA: TGCAGTGCTAGACCCCAGGGACAGTTCAATCAGCCCCAGCATTTT
CDR3 protein: CSARPQGQFNQPQHF

D gene: .
J gene: TRBJ2-7
V gene: TRBV5-4
clone size: .
CDR3 DNA: TGTGCCAGCAGCTCTGGACTCCTCTACGAGCAGTACTTC
CDR3 protein: CASSSGLLYEQYF

D gene: TRBD1
J gene: TRBJ2-7
V gene: TRBV15
clone size: .
CDR3 DNA: TGTGCCACCAGCAGAGACAGGGGGCAGTACGAGCAGTACTTC
CDR3 protein: CATSRDRGQYEQYF

D gene: TRBD1
J gene: TRBJ1-4
V gene: TRBV29-1
clone size: .
CDR3 DNA: TGCAGCGGGTACGAAACGGGACAGGGAAAAGAAAAACTGTTTTTT
CDR3 protein: CSGYETGQGKEKLFF

D gene: TRBD1
J gene: TRBJ2-5
V gene: TRBV7-8
clone size: .
CDR3 DNA: TGTGCCAGCAGCTTAGCCCTCGGACAGGGGGCCCGAGAGACCCAGTACTTC
CDR3 protein: CASSLALGQGARETQYF

D gene: TRBD2
J gene: TRBJ2-1
V gene: TRBV4-3
clone size: .
CDR3 DNA: TGCGCCAGCAGCCCCTGGACTAGTTCCAATGAGCAGTTCTTC
CDR3 protein: CASSPWTSSNEQFF

D gene: .
J gene: TRBJ2-7
V gene: TRBV7-6
clone size: .
CDR3 DNA: TGTGCCAGCAGCACCGGACAGCCCTACGAGCAGTACTTC
CDR3 protein: CASSTGQPYEQYF

D gene: TRBD2
J gene: TRBJ2-5
V gene: TRBV7-2
clone size: .
CDR3 DNA: TGTGCCAGCAGCTCCGGGACTAGCGGGGGGGAGACCCAGTACTTC
CDR3 protein: CASSSGTSGGETQYF

D gene: .
J gene: TRBJ2-7
V gene: TRBV5-1
clone size: .
CDR3 DNA: TGCGCCAGCAGCTTGGATCCAGCAGCCTACGAGCAGTACTTC
CDR3 protein: CASSLDPAAYEQYF

D gene: TRBD1
J gene: TRBJ1-3
V gene: TRBV29-1
clone size: .
CDR3 DNA: TGCAGCGCCAGGACAGGGGCTGGAAACACCATATATTTT
CDR3 protein: CSARTGAGNTIYF

D gene: .
J gene: TRBJ2-5
V gene: TRBV3-1
clone size: .
CDR3 DNA: TGTGCCAGCAGCCAGGGCTCGCTTGACGAGGAGACCCAGTACTTC
CDR3 protein: CASSQGSLDEETQYF

D gene: .
J gene: TRBJ2-2
V gene: TRBV28
clone size: .
CDR3 DNA: TGTGCCAGCAGTGACCCCGGGGCGGCCGGGGAGCTGTTTTTT
CDR3 protein: CASSDPGAAGELFF

D gene: .
J gene: TRBJ2-1
V gene: TRBV19
clone size: .
CDR3 DNA: TGTGCCACCACGGACGACTACAATGAGCAGTTCTTC
CDR3 protein: CATTDDYNEQFF

D gene: .
J gene: TRBJ2-7
V gene: TRBV20-1
clone size: .
CDR3 DNA: TGCAGTGCTAGAGACAGGACGGGAGCCTACGAGCAGTACTTC
CDR3 protein: CSARDRTGAYEQYF

D gene: TRBD2
J gene: TRBJ2-1
V gene: TRBV6-1
clone size: few
CDR3 DNA: TGTGCCAGCACCGTCGGGAGTGCGGGAGCAGGCTACAATGAGCAGTTCTTC
CDR3 protein: CASTVGSAGAGYNEQFF

D gene: .
J gene: TRBJ1-2
V gene: TRBV9
clone size: few
CDR3 DNA: TGTGCCAGCAGCGGGAGGTATGGCTACACCTTC
CDR3 protein: CASSGRYGYTF

D gene: .
J gene: TRBJ1-6
V gene: TRBV18
clone size: .
CDR3 DNA: TGTGCCAGCTCACCAGTCCGGGACCACTATAATTCACCCCTCCACTTT
CDR3 protein: CASSPVRDHYNSPLHF

D gene: .
J gene: TRBJ2-7
V gene: TRBV6-5
clone size: .
CDR3 DNA: TGTGCCAGCAGTTACGGTGGGAGCTACGAGCAGTACTTC
CDR3 protein: CASSYGGSYEQYF

D gene: .
J gene: TRBJ1-1
V gene: TRBV29-1
clone size: .
CDR3 DNA: TGCAGCGTTGAAGATGAAGTCACTGAAGCTTTCTTT
CDR3 protein: CSVEDEVTEAFF

D gene: TRBD2
J gene: TRBJ2-2
V gene: TRBV2
clone size: .
CDR3 DNA: TGTGCCAGCAGTGAGAGCGGGAGAACCGGGGAGCTGTTTTTT
CDR3 protein: CASSESGRTGELFF

D gene: TRBD2
J gene: TRBJ2-3
V gene: TRBV5-6
clone size: .
CDR3 DNA: TGTGCCAGCAGCTGGCTCGGTAGCGGGGGGGCAGATACGCAGTATTTT
CDR3 protein: CASSWLGSGGADTQYF

D gene: .
J gene: TRBJ2-7
V gene: TRBV29-1
clone size: .
CDR3 DNA: TGCAGCGTTGAAGGCAGGACTCCCTACGAGCAGTACTTC
CDR3 protein: CSVEGRTPYEQYF

D gene: .
J gene: TRBJ2-1
V gene: TRBV5-1
clone size: medium-sized
CDR3 DNA: TGCGCCAGCAGCTTGGGTTCGGGTCCGTACAATGAGCAGTTCTTC
CDR3 protein: CASSLGSGPYNEQFF

D gene: TRBD2
J gene: TRBJ2-1
V gene: TRBV5-1
clone size: .
CDR3 DNA: TGCGCCAGCACCTACGTAGGACTAGCGGGAGTCCAGGGGGCTTACAATGAGCAGTTCTTC
CDR3 protein: CASTYVGLAGVQGAYNEQFF

D gene: .
J gene: TRBJ2-1
V gene: TRBV5-4
clone size: .
CDR3 DNA: TGTGCCAGCAGCTTCTGGGGAGGATCCAATGAGCAGTTCTTC
CDR3 protein: CASSFWGGSNEQFF

D gene: .
J gene: TRBJ2-5
V gene: TRBV3-1
clone size: .
CDR3 DNA: TGTGCCAGCAGCCCGCTCCCGGGTCGGGAGACCCAGTACTTC
CDR3 protein: CASSPLPGRETQYF

D gene: .
J gene: TRBJ2-1
V gene: TRBV29-1
clone size: .
CDR3 DNA: TGCAGCGTTGAAGCTCCCCTAGCGAATCTAAATGAGCAGTTCTTC
CDR3 protein: CSVEAPLANLNEQFF

D gene: .
J gene: TRBJ2-1
V gene: TRBV15
clone size: .
CDR3 DNA: TGTGCCACCAGCAGAGGCTCGCGGAGTGTCTACAATGAGCAGTTCTTC
CDR3 protein: CATSRGSRSVYNEQFF

D gene: TRBD2
J gene: TRBJ2-5
V gene: TRBV28
clone size: .
CDR3 DNA: TGTGCCAGCAACTTCAGAGCGGGAGCTCAAGAGACCCAGTACTTC
CDR3 protein: CASNFRAGAQETQYF

D gene: .
J gene: TRBJ2-5
V gene: TRBV29-1
clone size: .
CDR3 DNA: TGCAGCGTTGAAAGAGGAGAGACCCAGTACTTC
CDR3 protein: CSVERGETQYF

D gene: TRBD2
J gene: TRBJ2-1
V gene: TRBV20-1
clone size: .
CDR3 DNA: TGCAGTGCTAGATTTAGCGGGCACACTCTGTTCTTC
CDR3 protein: CSARFSGHTLFF

D gene: TRBD2
J gene: TRBJ2-7
V gene: TRBV20-1
clone size: .
CDR3 DNA: TGCAGTGCTACTCCCTCCGGGACTAGCGGGATCGATGAGCAGTACTTC
CDR3 protein: CSATPSGTSGIDEQYF

D gene: .
J gene: TRBJ2-3
V gene: TRBV29-1
clone size: .
CDR3 DNA: TGCAGCGTTCACGGGGTTAGCACAGATACGCAGTATTTT
CDR3 protein: CSVHGVSTDTQYF

D gene: .
J gene: TRBJ1-1
V gene: TRBV6-5
clone size: .
CDR3 DNA: TGTGCCAGCAGTTACTCGAATCGGGGAGATGAAGCTTTCTTT
CDR3 protein: CASSYSNRGDEAFF